Below, 17 T cell receptor beta chains from the same sample are listed, as sequenced in a study of cytomegalovirus exposure and HLA in healthy donors. PCR used 60 Vbeta primers and 13 Jbeta primers. Produced via immunoSEQ multiplex PCR; TCRdb's table is partial and in-frame only. This table holds some 170,000 clones, roughly 65% found once. Sample: PBMCs. These receptors originate from a man aged 18 to 30 in good health and CMV-seropositive.

This clone occurred a few times. CDR3 amino acids: CATTPIGRDNSPLHF. The CDR3 DNA sequence: TGTGCCACCACCCCTATCGGGAGGGATAATTCACCCCTCCACTTT. The chain couples TRBV6-5 to TRBJ1-6, with no clear D. Germline CDR1 reads MNHEY; CDR2 reads SVGAGI. The CDR3 is made up of 15 amino acids. Trimming took off 10 bases at V and 5 bases at J, with 18 bases between the two ends.

Details on this clone: The same CDR3 can be traced to other DNA sequences in this sample. The V gene is TRBV25-1, the J gene TRBJ1-3, with D possibly being TRBD1 (6 bases). The germline gives CDR1 MGHDK, CDR2 SYGVNS. V lost 3 bases to trimming and J lost 0 bases, with 12 bases between them. The CDR3 covers 16 residues. CDR3 protein: CASSEGGGGSGNTIYF. The CDR3 DNA follows: TGTGCCAGCAGTGAGGGGGGCGGGGGCTCTGGAAACACCATATATTTT.

V gene TRBV12-5 combines with J gene TRBJ1-5, with 9 bases matching TRBD1. The CDR3 covers 22 residues. V lost 4 bases to trimming and J lost 4 bases; unmatched junction nucleotides: 26. CDR1 is LGHNT and CDR2 is FRNRAP in the germline V gene. CDR3: CASGSDTIARDRVSWGNQPQHF. CDR3 in DNA: TGTGCTAGTGGTTCCGACACTATCGCCCGGGACAGGGTGAGTTGGGGTAATCAGCCCCAGCATTTT.

This chain uses TRBV5-1 with TRBJ2-2; 10 bases are shared with TRBD2. V lost 1 base and J lost 6; bases outside the gene matches: 15. This CDR3 contains 19 residues. Germline values: CDR1 SGHRS, CDR2 YFSETQ. This CDR3 is CASSLYGGASGSAAGELFF. CDR3 DNA: TGCGCCAGCAGCTTGTATGGTGGGGCTAGCGGGAGTGCAGCCGGGGAGCTGTTTTTT.

This chain joins TRBV6-5 and TRBJ1-2; maybe TRBD1 (6 bases). The germline V and J ends were trimmed by 5 bases and 4 bases, with 17 bases remaining between them. CDR1 is MNHEY, CDR2 SVGAGI, per germline. The length of the CDR3 is 15 residues. DNA for the CDR3: TGTGCCAGCAGTCCTCGCACAGGGCTCCTCTATGGCTACACCTTC. Its protein is CASSPRTGLLYGYTF.

The V and J genes are TRBV28 and TRBJ1-4, with D maybe TRBD1 (5 bases). V was pared by 2 bases and J by 4 bases, with 11 bases between. Germline V gene lookup returns CDR1 MDHEN and CDR2 SYDVKM. The CDR3 loop spans 15 amino acids. CDR3 bases: TGTGCCAGCAGTTTACCCCAGGGCCGTAATGAAAAACTGTTTTTT. Translating it yields CASSLPQGRNEKLFF.

V usage is TRBV15 and J usage is TRBJ2-1, with 8 bases aligning to TRBD1. In germline, CDR1 is LNHNV, CDR2 YYDKDF (reference sequence). This CDR3 region has 16 residues. V was pared by 4 bases and J by 4 bases, with 9 bases of the junction left unmatched. The CDR3 nucleotides read TGTGCCACCAGCACACATGCCGGGACAGGTTACAATGAGCAGTTCTTC. It encodes CATSTHAGTGYNEQFF.

The genes are TRBV27 and TRBJ1-5, with 7 positions matching TRBD1. The junction had 7 bases not matched to a gene; V was cut back by 6 bases and J by 5 bases. The CDR3 runs to 14 residues. CDR1 MNHEY and CDR2 SMNVEV come from the germline V gene (reference sequence). CDR3 nucleotides: TGTGCCAGCAGGAGACAGGGTGAGGATCAGCCCCAGCATTTT. This gives the protein CASRRQGEDQPQHF.

This sequence joins TRBV18 and TRBJ1-2, with D possibly matching TRBD1 (6 bases). This CDR3 has 17 amino acids. V was shortened by 4 bases and J by 1 base, with 19 bases between the two germline ends. The germline CDR1 and CDR2 sequences are KGHSH and LQKENI. This CDR3 is CASSQNTGIIVNYGYTF. Written as DNA, the CDR3 is TGTGCCAGCTCACAGAACACAGGGATTATTGTTAACTATGGCTACACCTTC.

The chain recombines TRBV6-5 with TRBJ2-7, with 9 bases identical to TRBD1. Germline lookup yields CDR1 MNHEY and CDR2 SVGAGI. The CDR3 covers 15 residues. The junction had 9 bases not matched to a gene; V was cut back by 4 bases and J by 5 bases. The CDR3 loop is CASSCPDRGAHEQYV. CDR3 coding DNA: TGTGCCAGCAGTTGCCCCGACAGGGGGGCCCACGAGCAGTACGTC.

The chain joins TRBV7-6 to TRBJ2-2, with D possibly being TRBD2 (5 bases). The CDR3 length is 14 residues. Trimming took off 5 bases at V and 4 bases at J, with 11 bases between the two ends. Per the germline V gene, CDR1 is SGHVS and CDR2 is FNYEAQ. CDR3 DNA sequence: TGTGCCAGCAGCCCGCGGGCTAGCACCGGGGAGCTGTTTTTT. Protein product: CASSPRASTGELFF.

The chain uses TRBV5-4 and TRBJ2-1; 13 bases match TRBD2. Germline V gene data show CDR1 as SGHNT and CDR2 as YYREEE (reference sequence). Germline trimming cut 4 bases from V and 2 bases from J; bases unmatched to any gene: 0. This CDR3 has 15 amino acids. The CDR3 DNA follows: TGTGCCAGCAGCGGGACTAGCGGGACCTACAATGAGCAGTTCTTC. This translates into CASSGTSGTYNEQFF.

As concerns this clone: Within the sample, other DNA sequences also encode this same CDR3. V usage is TRBV5-1 and J usage is TRBJ1-1; D gene ambiguous. CDR1 is SGHRS and CDR2 is YFSETQ in the germline V gene. V lost 2 bases and J 0 bases, leaving 8 bases between the germline ends. The CDR3 runs to 14 residues. This chain's CDR3 is CASSLGRVNTEAFF. As DNA, the CDR3 is TGCGCCAGCAGCTTAGGGCGGGTGAACACTGAAGCTTTCTTT.

This rearrangement joins TRBV7-6 to TRBJ2-2; 8 bases are a match to TRBD1. The V gene's germline CDR1 is SGHVS and CDR2 FNYEAQ. The CDR3 covers 16 residues. Unmatched junction bases numbered 7, after V lost 5 bases and J lost 2 bases. This CDR3 reads CASSDPGQVNTGELFF. In DNA, the CDR3 is TGTGCCAGCAGCGACCCGGGACAGGTTAACACCGGGGAGCTGTTTTTT.

The chain has TRBV2 and TRBJ2-5, with 8 bases fitting TRBD2. This CDR3 has 13 residues. Trimming removed 1 base from V and 5 bases from J; junction bases left unmatched: 0. Germline V CDR1 and CDR2: SNHLY, FYNNEI. The CDR3 region has the DNA TGTGCCAGCAGTGAAGGACTAGCGGAGACCCAGTACTTC. Amino acid sequence: CASSEGLAETQYF.

This clone was seen only a few times. The DNA of the CDR3 is TGTGCCAGGAACCGGGACAGGGAAATCGATGAGCAGTTCTTC. It yields the protein CARNRDREIDEQFF. The genes are TRBV5-7 and TRBJ2-1; 9 bases line up with TRBD1. TRBV5-7 is designated an ORF whose function remains uncertain. The CDR3 extends over 14 amino acids. Trimming at V came to 8 bases and at J to 8 bases, leaving 11 bases not matched to a gene.

The chain links TRBV6-5 to TRBJ1-1; TRBD1 might be the D (6 bases). Trimming cost V 6 bases and J 5 bases, with 16 bases left between them. CDR1 and CDR2 (germline): MNHEY, SVGAGI. CDR3 length: 14 residues. The CDR3, as DNA: TGTGCCAGCAGCCAAGACAGGTGGCGGACTGAAGCTTTCTTT. As protein: CASSQDRWRTEAFF.